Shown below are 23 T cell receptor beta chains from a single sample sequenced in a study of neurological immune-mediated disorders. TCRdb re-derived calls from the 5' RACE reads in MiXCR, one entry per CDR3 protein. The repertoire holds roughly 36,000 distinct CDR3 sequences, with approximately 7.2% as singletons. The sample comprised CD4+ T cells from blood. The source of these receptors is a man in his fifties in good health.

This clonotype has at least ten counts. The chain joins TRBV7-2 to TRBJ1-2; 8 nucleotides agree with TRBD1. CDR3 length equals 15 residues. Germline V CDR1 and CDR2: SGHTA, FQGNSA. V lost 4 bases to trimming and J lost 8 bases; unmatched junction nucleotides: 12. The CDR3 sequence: CASSSAGGATGGYTF. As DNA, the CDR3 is TGTGCCAGCAGCTCCGCAGGGGGCGCGACAGGGGGCTACACCTTC.

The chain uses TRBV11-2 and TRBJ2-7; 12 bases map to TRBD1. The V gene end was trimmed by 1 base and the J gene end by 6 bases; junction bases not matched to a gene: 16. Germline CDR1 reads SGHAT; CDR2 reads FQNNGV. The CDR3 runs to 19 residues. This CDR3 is CASSLVPTTGGTGGIEQYF. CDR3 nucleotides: TGTGCCAGCAGCTTAGTGCCCACCACCGGTGGGACAGGGGGCATCGAGCAGTACTTC.

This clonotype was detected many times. CDR3 protein: CASSLSGNLRNIQYF. The DNA of the CDR3 is TGTGCCAGCAGCCTTAGCGGGAACTTGCGCAACATTCAGTACTTC. The chain combines TRBV3-1 with TRBJ2-4; 8 bases map to TRBD2. CDR3 length: 15 residues. The V segment lost 4 bases and the J segment 7 bases; nucleotides outside the gene matches: 9. In germline, CDR1 is LGHDT, CDR2 YNNKEL (reference sequence). The full variable domain, its missing parts supplied by reference TRBV3-1 and TRBJ2-4, is DTAVSQTPKYLVTQMGNDKSIKCEQNLGHDTMYWYKQDSKKFLKIMFSYNNKELIINETVPNRFSPKSPDKAHLNLHINSLELGDSAVYFCASSLSGNLRNIQYFGAGTRLSVL.

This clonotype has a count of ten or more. The CDR3 DNA reads as TGCGCCAGCAGCTGGGAGGACTCCTCCTATAATTCACCCCTCCACTTT. This sequence encodes CASSWEDSSYNSPLHF. The chain joins TRBV5-1 to TRBJ1-6, with D uncertain. V was clipped by 3 bases and J by 0 bases, with 10 bases between them. Germline assignment: CDR1 SGHRS and CDR2 YFSETQ. The CDR3 totals 16 residues.

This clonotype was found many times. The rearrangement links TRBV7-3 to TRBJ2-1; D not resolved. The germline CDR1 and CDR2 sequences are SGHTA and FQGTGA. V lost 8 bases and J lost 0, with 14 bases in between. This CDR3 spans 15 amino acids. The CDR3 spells CASGTAVSSYNEQFF. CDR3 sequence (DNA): TGTGCCAGCGGAACTGCAGTGAGCTCCTACAATGAGCAGTTCTTC. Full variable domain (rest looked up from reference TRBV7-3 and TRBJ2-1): GAGVSQTPSNKVTEKGKYVELRCDPISGHTALYWYRQSLGQGPEFLIYFQGTGAADDSGLPNDRFFAVRPEGSVSTLKIQRTERGDSAVYLCASGTAVSSYNEQFFGPGTRLTVL.

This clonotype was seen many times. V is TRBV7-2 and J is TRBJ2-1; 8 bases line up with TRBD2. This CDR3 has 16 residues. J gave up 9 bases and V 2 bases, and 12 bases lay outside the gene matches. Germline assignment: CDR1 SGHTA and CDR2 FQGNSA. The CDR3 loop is CASSLTGTSRLSEQFF. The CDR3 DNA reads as TGTGCCAGCAGCTTAACCGGGACTAGTAGATTAAGTGAGCAGTTCTTC. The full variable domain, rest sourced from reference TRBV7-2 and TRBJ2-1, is GAGVSQSPSNKVTEKGKDVELRCDPISGHTALYWYRQSLGQGLEFLIYFQGNSAPDKSGLPSDRFSAERTGGSVSTLTIQRTQQEDSAVYLCASSLTGTSRLSEQFFGPGTRLTVL.

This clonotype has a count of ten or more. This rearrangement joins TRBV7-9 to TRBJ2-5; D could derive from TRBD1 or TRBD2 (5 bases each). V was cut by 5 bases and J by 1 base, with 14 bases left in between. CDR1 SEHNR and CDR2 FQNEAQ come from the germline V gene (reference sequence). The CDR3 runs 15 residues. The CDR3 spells CASSATLRGQETQYF. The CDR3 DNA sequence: TGTGCCAGCAGCGCAACCTTGAGGGGCCAAGAGACCCAGTACTTC. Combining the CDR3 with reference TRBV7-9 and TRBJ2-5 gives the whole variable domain DTGVSQNPRHKITKRGQNVTFRCDPISEHNRLYWYRQTLGQGPEFLTYFQNEAQLEKSRLLSDRFSAERPKGSFSTLEIQRTEQGDSAMYLCASSATLRGQETQYFGPGTRLLVL.

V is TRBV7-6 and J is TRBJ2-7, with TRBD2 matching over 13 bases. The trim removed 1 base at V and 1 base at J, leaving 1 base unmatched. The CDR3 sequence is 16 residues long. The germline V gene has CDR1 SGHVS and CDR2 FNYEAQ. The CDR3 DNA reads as TGTGCCAGCAGCTTAGGACTAGCGGGAGGTTCCTACGAGCAGTACTTC. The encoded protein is CASSLGLAGGSYEQYF.

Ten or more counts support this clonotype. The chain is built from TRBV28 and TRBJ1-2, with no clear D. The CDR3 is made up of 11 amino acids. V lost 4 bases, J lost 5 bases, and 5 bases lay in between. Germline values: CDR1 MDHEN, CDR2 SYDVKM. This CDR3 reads CASSSRYGYTF. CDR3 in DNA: TGTGCCAGCAGTTCGAGGTATGGCTACACCTTC.

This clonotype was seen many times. As DNA, the CDR3 is TGCGCCAGCAAACCGGTCCTAGCGGGAACCACAGATACGCAGTATTTT. Its protein product is CASKPVLAGTTDTQYF. This sequence joins TRBV5-1 and TRBJ2-3; 9 bases fit TRBD2. The trim removed 6 bases at V and 2 bases at J, leaving 10 bases unmatched. The germline gives CDR1 SGHRS, CDR2 YFSETQ. The CDR3 is made up of 16 amino acids. Combining the CDR3 with reference TRBV5-1 and TRBJ2-3 gives the whole variable domain KAGVTQTPRYLIKTRGQQVTLSCSPISGHRSVSWYQQTPGQGLQFLFEYFSETQRNKGNFPGRFSGRQFSNSRSEMNVSTLELGDSALYLCASKPVLAGTTDTQYFGPGTRLTVL.

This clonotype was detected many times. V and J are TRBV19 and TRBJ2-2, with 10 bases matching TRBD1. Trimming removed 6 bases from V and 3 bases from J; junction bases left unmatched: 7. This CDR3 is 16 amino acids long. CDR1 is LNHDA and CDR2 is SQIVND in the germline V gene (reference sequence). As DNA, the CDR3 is TGTGCCAGTAGCCGCCGGGACAGGGGCTACACCGGGGAGCTGTTTTTT. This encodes CASSRRDRGYTGELFF.

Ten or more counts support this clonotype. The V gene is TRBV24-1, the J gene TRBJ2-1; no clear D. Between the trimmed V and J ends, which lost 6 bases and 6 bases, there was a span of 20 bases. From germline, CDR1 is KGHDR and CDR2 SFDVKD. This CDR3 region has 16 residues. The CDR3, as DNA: TGTGCCACCAGTCGGCGAACTGCCTTGGCTACCAATGAGCAGTTCTTC. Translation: CATSRRTALATNEQFF.

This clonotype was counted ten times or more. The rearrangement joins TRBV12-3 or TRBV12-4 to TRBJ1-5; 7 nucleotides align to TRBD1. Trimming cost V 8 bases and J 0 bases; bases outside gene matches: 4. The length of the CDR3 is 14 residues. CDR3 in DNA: TGTGCCAGCCAGGACAGGACTAGCAATCAGCCCCAGCATTTT. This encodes CASQDRTSNQPQHF.

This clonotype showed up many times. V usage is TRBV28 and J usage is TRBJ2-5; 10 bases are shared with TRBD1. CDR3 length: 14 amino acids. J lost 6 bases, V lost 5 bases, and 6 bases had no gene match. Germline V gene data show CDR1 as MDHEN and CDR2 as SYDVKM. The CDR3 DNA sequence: TGTGCCAGCAGTGCGACAGGGGGCTCGAAGACCCAGTACTTC. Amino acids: CASSATGGSKTQYF.

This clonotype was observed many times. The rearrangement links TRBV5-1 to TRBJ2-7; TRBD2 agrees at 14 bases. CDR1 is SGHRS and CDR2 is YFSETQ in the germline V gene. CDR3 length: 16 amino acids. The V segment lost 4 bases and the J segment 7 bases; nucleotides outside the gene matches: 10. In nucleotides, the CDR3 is TGCGCCAGCAGCCTGGAGGGGACTAGCGGGAGTTTGGAGCAGTACTTC. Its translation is CASSLEGTSGSLEQYF.

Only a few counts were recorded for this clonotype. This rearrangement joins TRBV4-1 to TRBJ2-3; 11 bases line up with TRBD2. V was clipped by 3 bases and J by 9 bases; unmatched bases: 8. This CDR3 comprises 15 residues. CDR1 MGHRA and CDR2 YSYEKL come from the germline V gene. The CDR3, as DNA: TGCGCCAGCAGCCAGATCACTAGCGGGAGCGGGACGCAGTATTTT. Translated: CASSQITSGSGTQYF.

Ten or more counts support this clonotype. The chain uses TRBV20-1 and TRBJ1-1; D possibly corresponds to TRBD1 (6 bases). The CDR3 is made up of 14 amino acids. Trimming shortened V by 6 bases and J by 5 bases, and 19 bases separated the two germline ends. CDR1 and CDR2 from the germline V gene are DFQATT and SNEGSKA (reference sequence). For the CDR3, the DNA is TGCAGTGCCCGCCGACCAGGGGTAGATACTGAAGCTTTCTTT. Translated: CSARRPGVDTEAFF.

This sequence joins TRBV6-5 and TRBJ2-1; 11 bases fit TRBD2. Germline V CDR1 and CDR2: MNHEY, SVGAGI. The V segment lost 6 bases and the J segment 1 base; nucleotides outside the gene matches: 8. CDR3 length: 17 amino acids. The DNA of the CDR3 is TGTGCCAGCAGGTCCTTAGCGGGAGGGTTTTCCTACAATGAGCAGTTCTTC. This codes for CASRSLAGGFSYNEQFF.

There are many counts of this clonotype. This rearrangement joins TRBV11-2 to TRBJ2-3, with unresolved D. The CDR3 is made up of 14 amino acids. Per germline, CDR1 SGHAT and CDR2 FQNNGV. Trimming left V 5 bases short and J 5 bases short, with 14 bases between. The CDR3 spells CASSAPNEGDTQYF. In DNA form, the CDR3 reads TGTGCCAGCAGCGCTCCAAATGAAGGAGATACGCAGTATTTT.

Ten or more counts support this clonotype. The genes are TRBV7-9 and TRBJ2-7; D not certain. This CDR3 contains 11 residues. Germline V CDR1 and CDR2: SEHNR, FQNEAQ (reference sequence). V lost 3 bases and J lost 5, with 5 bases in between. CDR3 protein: CASSFDNEQYF. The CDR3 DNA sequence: TGTGCCAGCAGCTTCGATAACGAGCAGTACTTC.

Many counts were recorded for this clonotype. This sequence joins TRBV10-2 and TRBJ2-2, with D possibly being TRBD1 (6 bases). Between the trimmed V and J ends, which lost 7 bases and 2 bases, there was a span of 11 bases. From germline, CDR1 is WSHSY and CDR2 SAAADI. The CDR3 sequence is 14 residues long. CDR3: CASKEQGNTGELFF. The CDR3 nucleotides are TGCGCCAGCAAGGAACAGGGAAACACCGGGGAGCTGTTTTTT.

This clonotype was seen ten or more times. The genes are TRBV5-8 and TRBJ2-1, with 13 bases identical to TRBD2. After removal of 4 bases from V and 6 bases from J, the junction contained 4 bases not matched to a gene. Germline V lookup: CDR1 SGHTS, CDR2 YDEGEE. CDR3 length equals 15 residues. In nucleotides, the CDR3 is TGTGCCAGCAGCGGACTAGCGGGAGTCTCCAATGAGCAGTTCTTC. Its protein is CASSGLAGVSNEQFF.

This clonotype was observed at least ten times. CDR3 DNA sequence: TGTGCCACCAGTGTTTGGTGGGCCTCCACCTACGAGCAGTACTTC. Translating gives CATSVWWASTYEQYF. J is TRBJ2-7 and V is TRBV24-1; D not resolved. The CDR3 has 15 amino acids. CDR1 and CDR2 from the germline V gene are KGHDR and SFDVKD. Trimming removed 5 bases from V and 2 bases from J, with 15 bases in between.